This T cell receptor beta chain was identified in a study of shared clonotypes between healthy human individuals. Study overall: Every donor yielded three CD4 naive, three CD4 memory, two CD8 naive and one CD8 memory plate.

Between the trimmed V and J ends, which lost 1 base and 0 bases, there was a span of 10 bases. Germline assignment: CDR1 KGHSH and CDR2 LQKENI. The CDR3 length is 17 residues. The method was immunoSEQ multiplex PCR; TCRdb's version includes in-frame clones alone and lacks a portion of them. The table lists about 680,000 clones, roughly 70% of them singletons. Concerning this clone itself: The antigen is undetermined.

Study outcomes and limitations: Sampling covered blood only; tissue repertoires likely differ.

The receptor comes from a woman younger than 45 in good health. The specimen sequenced was memory CD4+ T cells sorted from blood. Regarding subset: CD45RA-negative fraction. The genes are TRBV18 and TRBJ2-6, with D possibly matching TRBD1 (6 bases). In DNA form, the CDR3 reads TGTGCCAGCTCACCACTAGGACAGCTCTCTGGGGCCAACGTCCTGACTTTC. Its translation: CASSPLGQLSGANVLTF.